A single sample gave rise to the 14 T cell receptor beta chains below, sequenced in a study of monozygotic twins with inflammatory bowel disease. No DNA is given; TCRdb re-called the 5' RACE reads and lists each CDR3 protein once. This table holds 300,000 to 400,000 distinct CDR3 sequences. The sequenced sample was blood. The receptors originated from a human donor with ulcerative colitis or Crohn's disease, or a healthy co-twin of an affected twin (not recorded which).

The J gene is TRBJ2-4, the V gene TRBV4-2; the D call of TRBD2 rests on TCRdb alone, since no DNA is present to check it. This CDR3 contains 18 residues. Germline V lookup: CDR1 LGHNA, CDR2 YNFKEQ. The CDR3 here is CASSQDRGKPLAKNIQYF.

CDR3 amino acids: CASSIYVGGGTDTQYF. The chain recombines TRBV19 with TRBJ2-3; the D call from TCRdb, TRBD2, cannot be confirmed without DNA. The CDR3 is 16 residues long. Per germline, CDR1 LNHDA and CDR2 SQIVND (reference sequence).

V gene TRBV12-3 or TRBV12-4 combines with J gene TRBJ1-1. The CDR3 totals 11 residues. The CDR3 reads CASTGTNEAFF.

The chain links TRBV5-1 to TRBJ1-1. The CDR3 runs to 14 residues. The germline V gene encodes CDR1 SGHRS and CDR2 YFSETQ. CDR3 residues: CASLGTPGGTEAFF.

The chain is built from TRBV7-9 and TRBJ2-7. Germline CDR1 SEHNR, CDR2 FQNEAQ (reference sequence). This CDR3 is 15 amino acids long. CDR3 amino acids: CASSLSQAASYEQYF.

CDR3 protein: CAWSRPGTGNTGELFF. The chain couples TRBV30 to TRBJ2-2; TCRdb gives TRBD1 as the D gene, but with no DNA this cannot be confirmed. This CDR3 has 16 residues. Germline V lookup: CDR1 GTSNPN, CDR2 SVGIG (reference sequence).

The CDR3 region is CASSDIGRVRVAGELFF. The genes are TRBV7-2 and TRBJ2-2; the D call from TCRdb, TRBD1, cannot be confirmed without DNA. Germline values: CDR1 SGHTA, CDR2 FQGNSA. The CDR3 extends over 17 amino acids.

The gene calls are TRBV7-2 and TRBJ2-2; TCRdb returns TRBD1, unconfirmable since there is no DNA. The length of the CDR3 is 16 residues. Germline assignment: CDR1 SGHTA and CDR2 FQGNSA. CDR3 amino acids: CASSLDRGAGTGELFF.

J is TRBJ2-1 and V is TRBV12-2; checking the TCRdb D call of TRBD1 is not possible without DNA. TRBV12-2 is noted as a pseudogene. The CDR3 spans 13 residues. The CDR3 reads CASRPGPYNEQFF.

The chain is built from TRBV3-1 and TRBJ2-3; the TCRdb call, TRBD2, lacks DNA for checking. The CDR3 has 18 amino acids. The germline V gene has CDR1 LGHDT and CDR2 YNNKEL (reference sequence). This chain's CDR3 is CASSQDFASGGTTDTQYF.

V gene TRBV20-1 combines with J gene TRBJ1-5. Germline V gene lookup returns CDR1 DFQATT and CDR2 SNEGSKA (reference sequence). The CDR3 has 13 residues. The CDR3 loop is CSASIESNQPQHF.

The J gene is TRBJ2-7, the V gene TRBV7-2; without DNA, the TCRdb call of TRBD2 cannot be checked. This CDR3 comprises 15 residues. The V gene's germline CDR1 is SGHTA and CDR2 FQGNSA. CDR3 sequence: CASSGSGLAGGEQYF.

J is TRBJ1-5 and V is TRBV19; TCRdb's assignment of TRBD1 cannot be checked, as there is no DNA. The germline V gene encodes CDR1 LNHDA and CDR2 SQIVND (reference sequence). This CDR3 contains 15 residues. CDR3 in amino acids: CASSKGQGLNQPQHF.

The rearrangement uses TRBV7-2 and TRBJ1-1. The germline CDR1 and CDR2 sequences are SGHTA and FQGNSA. This CDR3 comprises 13 residues. The CDR3 spells CASSLWSNTEAFF. Complete variable domain (other parts from reference TRBV7-2 and TRBJ1-1): GAGVSQSPSNKVTEKGKDVELRCDPISGHTALYWYRQSLGQGLEFLIYFQGNSAPDKSGLPSDRFSAERTGGSVSTLTIQRTQQEDSAVYLCASSLWSNTEAFFGQGTRLTVV.